Described below is a single T cell receptor (beta chain) sequence and its context. The antigen is unknown. At one of its ends the junction is not consistent with the germline gene, which may arise from a read error. PBMCs, at least 6 million per sample, were isolated. Extractions gave at least 5.5 micrograms of total RNA per sample. A second PCR, run for roughly 7 to 12 cycles, used a sample-barcoded 5' primer plus a J-beta primer mix. MiXCR, applied by TCRdb to the 5' RACE reads, yields one record per CDR3 protein. The sample holds around 800,000 distinct CDR3 sequences, about 45% seen once. The CDR3 loop spans 15 amino acids. Germline lookup yields CDR1 SGHTA and CDR2 FQGTGA. The sample comes from a study of blood T cells in healthy people across ages. Study results and limitations: Fewer expanded clones and more diversity marked long-lived versus aged donors.

Sequencing was performed on blood. The sequence came from a man at least 80 years old in good health. This chain joins TRBV7-3 and TRBJ2-6; D is possibly TRBD1 (6 bases). The CDR3 is CANSPDRTGANVLTF. DNA for the CDR3: TGTGCCAACAGCCCCGACAGGACTGGGGCCAACGTCCTGACTTTC.